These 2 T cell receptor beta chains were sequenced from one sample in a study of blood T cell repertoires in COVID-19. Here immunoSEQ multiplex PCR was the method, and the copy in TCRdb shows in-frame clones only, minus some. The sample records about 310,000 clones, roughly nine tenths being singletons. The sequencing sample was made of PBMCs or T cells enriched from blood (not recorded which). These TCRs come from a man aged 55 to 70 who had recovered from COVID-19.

The CDR3 DNA sequence: TGTGCCTCGCGGGCAGGGGGCGTCTTGGAGACCCAGTACTTC. It is translated as CASRAGGVLETQYF. The chain couples TRBV6-5 to TRBJ2-5; TRBD1 matches 8 bases. Germline V gene data show CDR1 as MNHEY and CDR2 as SVGAGI. Unmatched junction bases numbered 13, after V lost 11 bases and J lost 5 bases. This CDR3 has 14 residues.

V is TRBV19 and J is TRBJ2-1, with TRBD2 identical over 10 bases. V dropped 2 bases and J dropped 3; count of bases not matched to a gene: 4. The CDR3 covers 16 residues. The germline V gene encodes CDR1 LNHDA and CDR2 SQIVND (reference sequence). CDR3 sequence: CASSIWLAGVYNEQFF. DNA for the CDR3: TGTGCCAGTAGTATATGGCTAGCGGGAGTCTACAATGAGCAGTTCTTC.